These T cell receptor beta chains were read from a single sample in a study of blood T cell repertoires in COVID-19. Repertoires were generated with immunoSEQ multiplex PCR, while TCRdb's copy carries only in-frame clones and drops some. Of about 670,000 clones listed, 80% to 90% are singletons. Sequencing was carried out using peripheral blood. The receptors come from a woman between 18 and 29 years old with acute or convalescent COVID-19. Both conserved end residues are part of each CDR3. D genes are given only for firm matches. Expanded clones get a size class; other rows say once, few or many, or leave the size out.

J gene: TRBJ1-1
clone size: NA
V gene: TRBV4-2
D gene: NA
CDR3 DNA: TGTGCCAGCAGCCAAGACGCACGGGGGAACACTGAAGCTTTCTTT
CDR3 protein: CASSQDARGNTEAFF

J gene: TRBJ1-1
clone size: NA
V gene: TRBV27
D gene: TRBD1
CDR3 DNA: TGTGCCAGCAGTTTAGATCAGGGGGCAGGGACTGAAGCTTTCTTT
CDR3 protein: CASSLDQGAGTEAFF

J gene: TRBJ1-1
clone size: NA
V gene: TRBV19
D gene: TRBD1
CDR3 DNA: TGTGCCTCAAGGGACAGGGGGCGCGGGAACACTGAAGCTTTCTTT
CDR3 protein: CASRDRGRGNTEAFF

J gene: TRBJ1-1
clone size: few
V gene: TRBV5-4
D gene: NA
CDR3 DNA: TGTGCCAGCAGCTTGGGCCAGTACACTGAAGCTTTCTTT
CDR3 protein: CASSLGQYTEAFF

J gene: TRBJ2-7
clone size: NA
V gene: TRBV28
D gene: TRBD1
CDR3 DNA: TGTGCCAGCAGTTTCCTCGACAGGGATCCCTACGAGCAGTACTTC
CDR3 protein: CASSFLDRDPYEQYF

J gene: TRBJ2-7
clone size: NA
V gene: TRBV19
D gene: TRBD1
CDR3 DNA: TGTGCCAGTGGGAAGGGGACAGGGAACTACGAGCAGTACTTC
CDR3 protein: CASGKGTGNYEQYF

J gene: TRBJ2-2
clone size: NA
V gene: TRBV4-1
D gene: NA
CDR3 DNA: TGCGCCAGCAGCCAGGCGGGCTCCAATGTCGGGGAGCTGTTTTTT
CDR3 protein: CASSQAGSNVGELFF

J gene: TRBJ1-2
clone size: NA
V gene: TRBV7-8
D gene: NA
CDR3 DNA: TGTGCCAGCAGCTTAGCAGCGGATACACCCTATGGCTACACCTTC
CDR3 protein: CASSLAADTPYGYTF

J gene: TRBJ2-7
clone size: few
V gene: TRBV5-1
D gene: NA
CDR3 DNA: TGCGCCAGCAGCTTGGGGCCAGCCTACGAGCAGTACTTC
CDR3 protein: CASSLGPAYEQYF

J gene: TRBJ1-4
clone size: NA
V gene: TRBV18
D gene: TRBD1
CDR3 DNA: TGTGCCAGCTCACCCGTGGCAGGGGGCCAGGAAAAACTGTTTTTT
CDR3 protein: CASSPVAGGQEKLFF

J gene: TRBJ2-7
clone size: NA
V gene: TRBV27
D gene: NA
CDR3 DNA: TGTGCCAGCAGTTTGAGGGCTGGGCGCTCCTACGAGCAGTACTTC
CDR3 protein: CASSLRAGRSYEQYF

J gene: TRBJ1-2
clone size: NA
V gene: TRBV19
D gene: TRBD1
CDR3 DNA: TGTGCCAGTAGTACCCACTGGGACAGGCTCTATGGCTACACCTTC
CDR3 protein: CASSTHWDRLYGYTF

J gene: TRBJ1-1
clone size: NA
V gene: TRBV4-1
D gene: TRBD1
CDR3 DNA: TGCGCCAGCAGCAGACAGGGGACTGAAGCTTTCTTT
CDR3 protein: CASSRQGTEAFF

J gene: TRBJ2-3
clone size: NA
V gene: TRBV7-2
D gene: TRBD2
CDR3 DNA: TGTGCCAGCAGCACACGTAGCGGGGGCACCACAGATACGCAGTATTTT
CDR3 protein: CASSTRSGGTTDTQYF

J gene: TRBJ1-2
clone size: NA
V gene: TRBV3-1/TRBV3-2
D gene: NA
CDR3 DNA: TGTGCCAGCAGCCAAGACCCCAGGGGAGGCTACACCTTC
CDR3 protein: CASSQDPRGGYTF

J gene: TRBJ1-1
clone size: once
V gene: TRBV6-5
D gene: NA
CDR3 DNA: TGTGCCAGCAGCTCGACTGGGAACACTGAAGCTTTCTTT
CDR3 protein: CASSSTGNTEAFF

J gene: TRBJ1-5
clone size: NA
V gene: TRBV19
D gene: TRBD1
CDR3 DNA: TGTGCCAGTAGTATCGACAGGGTGAGCAATCAGCCCCAGCATTTT
CDR3 protein: CASSIDRVSNQPQHF

J gene: TRBJ2-1
clone size: NA
V gene: TRBV29-1
D gene: TRBD2
CDR3 DNA: TGCAGCGTTGAAGGTAGGCTAGCGGGGGAAATGAACTACAATGAGCAGTTCTTC
CDR3 protein: CSVEGRLAGEMNYNEQFF

J gene: TRBJ1-1
clone size: few
V gene: TRBV29-1
D gene: TRBD1
CDR3 DNA: TGCAGCGTTGAAGGACAGGGGGCCGGAACTGAAGCTTTCTTT
CDR3 protein: CSVEGQGAGTEAFF

J gene: TRBJ1-2
clone size: NA
V gene: TRBV29-1
D gene: NA
CDR3 DNA: TGCAGCGTCCGTACCTGGGGAGATTACTATGGCTACACCTTC
CDR3 protein: CSVRTWGDYYGYTF

J gene: TRBJ2-7
clone size: NA
V gene: TRBV9
D gene: TRBD1
CDR3 DNA: TGTGCCAGCAGCAGGGGGGGACAGGGAGACTTAAGCTCCTACGAGCAGTACTTC
CDR3 protein: CASSRGGQGDLSSYEQYF

J gene: TRBJ1-2
clone size: NA
V gene: TRBV12-5
D gene: NA
CDR3 DNA: TGTGCTAGTGGTTCGCCCCGTACTTATAACTATGGCTACACCTTC
CDR3 protein: CASGSPRTYNYGYTF

J gene: TRBJ1-2
clone size: NA
V gene: TRBV30
D gene: TRBD1
CDR3 DNA: TGTGCCTGGAGTATGGACAGGGGAAGGGGCTACACCTTC
CDR3 protein: CAWSMDRGRGYTF

J gene: TRBJ2-1
clone size: NA
V gene: TRBV5-1
D gene: NA
CDR3 DNA: TGCGCCAGCAGCCCCTCCCGTGAGCAGTTCTTC
CDR3 protein: CASSPSREQFF

J gene: TRBJ1-6
clone size: NA
V gene: TRBV7-9
D gene: NA
CDR3 DNA: TGTGCCAGCAAGGGGTTAGTCGATTCACCCCTCCACTTT
CDR3 protein: CASKGLVDSPLHF

J gene: TRBJ1-1
clone size: NA
V gene: TRBV6-5
D gene: TRBD1
CDR3 DNA: TGTGCCAGCAGTCACAGGGGTAACACTGAAGCTTTCTTT
CDR3 protein: CASSHRGNTEAFF

J gene: TRBJ1-1
clone size: NA
V gene: TRBV7-3
D gene: TRBD1
CDR3 DNA: TGTGCCAGCAGCGCATACGACAGGGTGAACACTGAAGCTTTCTTT
CDR3 protein: CASSAYDRVNTEAFF

J gene: TRBJ1-5
clone size: NA
V gene: TRBV10-3
D gene: NA
CDR3 DNA: TGTGCCGCCTCCGGGGCACAGGGAGATCTTCGTAGCAATCAGCCCCAGCATTTT
CDR3 protein: CAASGAQGDLRSNQPQHF

J gene: TRBJ2-1
clone size: NA
V gene: TRBV9
D gene: NA
CDR3 DNA: TGTGCCAGCAGCGTAGGAGGGCGGGACCCGTCCTACAATGAGCAGTTCTTC
CDR3 protein: CASSVGGRDPSYNEQFF

J gene: TRBJ2-2
clone size: NA
V gene: TRBV5-5
D gene: TRBD2
CDR3 DNA: TGTGCCAGCAGCCCTCCTAGCGGGGTGGCCGGGGAGCTGTTTTTT
CDR3 protein: CASSPPSGVAGELFF

J gene: TRBJ1-1
clone size: NA
V gene: TRBV11-2
D gene: NA
CDR3 DNA: TGTGCCAGCAGCTTCCAGCGGAACACTGAAGCTTTCTTT
CDR3 protein: CASSFQRNTEAFF

J gene: TRBJ2-3
clone size: NA
V gene: TRBV6-5
D gene: NA
CDR3 DNA: TGTGCCAGCAGTCACATGACAGCCACAGATACGCAGTATTTT
CDR3 protein: CASSHMTATDTQYF

J gene: TRBJ2-1
clone size: NA
V gene: TRBV15
D gene: TRBD2
CDR3 DNA: TGTGCCACCAGCAGACTAGCGGGGGGTAATGAGCAGTTCTTC
CDR3 protein: CATSRLAGGNEQFF

J gene: TRBJ1-4
clone size: NA
V gene: TRBV14
D gene: NA
CDR3 DNA: TGTGCCAGCAGCCAATCCCCCCCCGCTGGGGCGCGGAATGAAAAACTGTTTTTT
CDR3 protein: CASSQSPPAGARNEKLFF

J gene: TRBJ1-2
clone size: NA
V gene: TRBV29-1
D gene: NA
CDR3 DNA: TGCAGCGTTGACCAGGTTTATGGCTACACCTTC
CDR3 protein: CSVDQVYGYTF

J gene: TRBJ2-7
clone size: once
V gene: TRBV28
D gene: TRBD1
CDR3 DNA: TGTGCCAGCAGTTTCGCAGGGGGCGGCGAGCAGTACTTC
CDR3 protein: CASSFAGGGEQYF

J gene: TRBJ1-1
clone size: NA
V gene: TRBV2
D gene: NA
CDR3 DNA: TGTGCCAGCAGTGTCCTGGGGCTGGCTGAAGCTTTCTTT
CDR3 protein: CASSVLGLAEAFF

J gene: TRBJ2-3
clone size: NA
V gene: TRBV27
D gene: TRBD1
CDR3 DNA: TGTGCCAGCAGTTCCGGGACAGGGTTTCCAGATACGCAGTATTTT
CDR3 protein: CASSSGTGFPDTQYF

J gene: TRBJ2-3
clone size: NA
V gene: TRBV4-1
D gene: TRBD2
CDR3 DNA: TGCGCCAGCAGCCAAGATGGGCTAGCGGGGGGGGCTGGCCCAGATACGCAGTATTTT
CDR3 protein: CASSQDGLAGGAGPDTQYF

J gene: TRBJ2-7
clone size: NA
V gene: TRBV12-3/TRBV12-4
D gene: TRBD1
CDR3 DNA: TGTGCCAGCAGTTTCGGACAGGCCGAGCAGTACTTC
CDR3 protein: CASSFGQAEQYF

J gene: TRBJ2-7
clone size: NA
V gene: TRBV2
D gene: TRBD2
CDR3 DNA: TGTGCCAGCAGTGGCGTCGAACGGGGGGGCCAGTACTTC
CDR3 protein: CASSGVERGGQYF

J gene: TRBJ1-4
clone size: NA
V gene: TRBV5-5
D gene: NA
CDR3 DNA: TGTGCCAGCAGCTTGGTCTCGGGAAAACTGTTTTTT
CDR3 protein: CASSLVSGKLFF

J gene: TRBJ1-6
clone size: NA
V gene: TRBV6-5
D gene: TRBD1
CDR3 DNA: TGTGCCAGCAGCGCCGGGACAGCTTATAATTCACCCCTCCACTTT
CDR3 protein: CASSAGTAYNSPLHF

J gene: TRBJ2-2
clone size: NA
V gene: TRBV11-2
D gene: NA
CDR3 DNA: TGTGCCAGCAGCTCATCCCGGGAGCTGTTTTTT
CDR3 protein: CASSSSRELFF

J gene: TRBJ1-2
clone size: NA
V gene: TRBV6-5
D gene: NA
CDR3 DNA: TGTGCCAGCAGTTTAAGGACAGCTAACTATGGCTACACCTTC
CDR3 protein: CASSLRTANYGYTF

J gene: TRBJ1-1
clone size: NA
V gene: TRBV6-5
D gene: NA
CDR3 DNA: TGTGCCAGCAGTTACGAGGGAGGGACTGAAGCTTTCTTT
CDR3 protein: CASSYEGGTEAFF

J gene: TRBJ1-1
clone size: NA
V gene: TRBV9
D gene: NA
CDR3 DNA: TGTGCCAGCAGCGCAAACAGCAACACTGAAGCTTTCTTT
CDR3 protein: CASSANSNTEAFF

J gene: TRBJ2-2
clone size: few
V gene: TRBV19
D gene: TRBD1
CDR3 DNA: TGTGCCAGTAGGGGGACAGGGGGCCTTCCGAACACCGGGGAGCTGTTTTTT
CDR3 protein: CASRGTGGLPNTGELFF

J gene: TRBJ1-1
clone size: NA
V gene: TRBV10-3
D gene: TRBD1
CDR3 DNA: TGTGCCAGTAGGGACAGCCGGGACACTGAAGCTTTCTTT
CDR3 protein: CASRDSRDTEAFF

J gene: TRBJ2-6
clone size: once
V gene: TRBV30
D gene: TRBD1
CDR3 DNA: TGTGCGGCACAGGGGTCTGGGGCCAACGTCCTGACTTTC
CDR3 protein: CAAQGSGANVLTF

J gene: TRBJ1-3
clone size: NA
V gene: TRBV19
D gene: NA
CDR3 DNA: TGTGCCAGTACCGACAGACCCAACTCTGGAAACACCATATATTTT
CDR3 protein: CASTDRPNSGNTIYF

J gene: TRBJ1-5
clone size: NA
V gene: TRBV19
D gene: NA
CDR3 DNA: TGTGCCAGTAGTATAGGGGGGGGGAGGAGAAGCAATCAGCCCCAGCATTTT
CDR3 protein: CASSIGGGRRSNQPQHF

J gene: TRBJ1-1
clone size: NA
V gene: TRBV5-6
D gene: NA
CDR3 DNA: TGTGCCAGCAGCTTGGGCGCCCGGGCTGAAGCTTTCTTT
CDR3 protein: CASSLGARAEAFF

J gene: TRBJ2-1
clone size: NA
V gene: TRBV5-1
D gene: NA
CDR3 DNA: TGCGCCAGCAGCCCCCCTGGGGGGGCCAATGAGCAGTTCTTC
CDR3 protein: CASSPPGGANEQFF